The present T cell receptor beta chain was sequenced within a study of cytomegalovirus exposure and HLA in healthy donors. Points from the study as a whole: Three CMV-associated chains were confirmed in vitro to be specific for CMV antigens.

PCR involved 60 Vbeta and 13 Jbeta primers. Some clones are missing from TCRdb's copy, which holds only in-frame ones; the method was immunoSEQ multiplex PCR. The sample contains a few hundred thousand clones, 70% to 90% of which appear only once. In the case of this clone: Antigen unknown.

The CDR3 is made up of 14 amino acids. This clonotype originated in a woman aged 55-70 years in good health and CMV-seropositive. Sequenced material: PBMCs. The chain carries TRBV21-1 and TRBJ1-4. TRBV21-1 is noted as a pseudogene. The DNA of the CDR3 is TGTGCCACCAACCCTCGGTTAACTAATGAAAAACTGTTTTTT. Translation gives CATNPRLTNEKLFF.